A single sample gave rise to the 21 T cell receptor beta chains below, sequenced in a study of response to subunit inactivated influenza vaccine. One entry per CDR3 protein results from TCRdb running MiXCR on the RT-PCR reads. Of roughly 190,000 distinct CDR3 sequences in the sample, under 15% are singletons; the top ten hold about 25%. The source material was CD8+ T cells sorted from PBMCs, sampled around 5 days after vaccination. These receptors all come from a man aged 50 to 60 who received an inactivated influenza vaccine.

In its sample, this clonotype was seen many times. The gene calls are TRBV2 and TRBJ2-1; unclear D gene. Trimming removed 0 bases at V and 2 bases at J, with 11 bases between. CDR3 length equals 16 residues. Germline CDR1 and CDR2: SNHLY and FYNNEI. CDR3 in DNA: TGTGCCAGCAGTGAAGCGCTAAGCAGGCCCTACAATGAGCAGTTCTTC. It translates to CASSEALSRPYNEQFF.

This clonotype was seen a few times. The rearrangement uses TRBV3-1 and TRBJ2-7; D is unclear. Germline assignment: CDR1 LGHDT and CDR2 YNNKEL (reference sequence). The CDR3 runs to 13 residues. The germline V and J ends were trimmed by 1 base and 2 bases, with 6 bases remaining between them. CDR3 DNA: TGTGCCAGCAGCCAAGGCCACACCTACGAGCAGTACTTC. Translating it yields CASSQGHTYEQYF.

The chain has TRBV3-1 and TRBJ2-1; D is undetermined. Germline CDR1 reads LGHDT; CDR2 reads YNNKEL (reference sequence). V lost 0 bases to trimming and J lost 0 bases, with 12 bases between them. There are 17 residues in the CDR3. CDR3 coding DNA: TGTGCCAGCAGCCAAGATGTAACAGACCGCTCCTACAATGAGCAGTTCTTC. Translated, it gives CASSQDVTDRSYNEQFF.

This rearrangement joins TRBV29-1 to TRBJ2-7; 9 nucleotides agree with TRBD1. The CDR3 runs to 14 residues. J lost 3 bases, V lost 3 bases, and 6 bases had no gene match. Germline CDR1 and CDR2: SQVTM and ANQGSEA. CDR3 DNA: TGCAGCGTTGAGGTGACAGGGGGGGTCTACGAGCAGTACTTC. Translated: CSVEVTGGVYEQYF.

In this sample, this clonotype turned up many times. This rearrangement joins TRBV4-2 to TRBJ2-7; D is ambiguous. This CDR3 comprises 13 residues. Germline CDR1 reads LGHNA; CDR2 reads YNFKEQ. Between the trimmed V and J ends, which lost 0 bases and 4 bases, there was a span of 7 bases. The CDR3 region has the DNA TGTGCCAGCAGCCAAGATTACGGGTACGAGCAGTACTTC. Encoded protein: CASSQDYGYEQYF.

This clonotype has a count of ten or more. The chain carries TRBV2 and TRBJ2-1; D unclear. CDR1 and CDR2 (germline): SNHLY, FYNNEI. Trimming pared 6 bases from V and 0 bases from J, leaving 12 bases between. CDR3 size: 15 residues. CDR3 region: CASRSGGLSYNEQFF. For the CDR3, the DNA is TGTGCCAGCAGGTCCGGTGGGCTCTCCTACAATGAGCAGTTCTTC.

The chain employs TRBV28 and TRBJ2-1, with 10 nucleotides matching TRBD2. The V gene end was trimmed by 7 bases and the J gene end by 3 bases; junction bases not matched to a gene: 3. Germline V gene data show CDR1 as MDHEN and CDR2 as SYDVKM. The CDR3 covers 14 residues. CDR3 DNA: TGTGCCAGCAAGCCTAGCGGGAGCTACAATGAGCAGTTCTTC. Translation: CASKPSGSYNEQFF.

The chain employs TRBV27 and TRBJ2-7; D is uncertain. Germline CDR1 MNHEY, CDR2 SMNVEV (reference sequence). Deletions cut 6 bases from V and 5 bases from J, with 26 bases between. The CDR3 runs 17 residues. CDR3 sequence (DNA): TGTGCCAGCAGACCGATAGGCATCGGGCTTAACGGACACGAGCAGTACTTC. Its protein is CASRPIGIGLNGHEQYF.

The gene calls are TRBV11-2 and TRBJ2-7; D assignment may be TRBD1 or TRBD2 (5 bases each). Trimming stripped 5 bases from V and 0 bases from J, with 20 bases between. Germline V lookup: CDR1 SGHAT, CDR2 FQNNGV. This CDR3 comprises 17 residues. This CDR3 is CASSLPVGGEISYEQYF. The CDR3 bases are TGTGCCAGCAGCCTCCCGGTTGGGGGAGAGATCTCCTACGAGCAGTACTTC.

This chain links TRBV20-1 with TRBJ2-3, with 10 bases fitting TRBD2. V dropped 5 bases and J dropped 1; count of bases not matched to a gene: 6. The length of the CDR3 is 15 residues. Per germline, CDR1 DFQATT and CDR2 SNEGSKA (reference sequence). CDR3 protein: CSAPPGTSGTDTQYF. The CDR3, as DNA: TGCAGTGCTCCCCCCGGGACTAGCGGCACAGATACGCAGTATTTT.

This clonotype was detected ten times or more. The CDR3 protein is CASSRTLGEKLFF. The DNA of the CDR3 is TGTGCCAGCAGCAGGACCCTGGGGGAAAAACTGTTTTTT. This chain connects TRBV12-3 or TRBV12-4 to TRBJ1-4; D gene uncertain. The CDR3 covers 13 residues. Between the trimmed V and J ends, which lost 6 bases and 8 bases, there was a span of 13 bases.

This clonotype was detected many times. The chain couples TRBV12-3 or TRBV12-4 to TRBJ2-1; 8 bases map to TRBD1. CDR3 size: 13 residues. Trimming at V came to 5 bases and at J to 9 bases, leaving 6 bases not matched to a gene. The CDR3 coding sequence is TGTGCCAGCAGTAACAGGGGGTGGGGTGAGCAGTTCTTC. Its protein is CASSNRGWGEQFF.

This clonotype was seen only a few times. The chain couples TRBV4-1 to TRBJ2-2; 8 bases map to TRBD1. Germline loops: CDR1 MGHRA, CDR2 YSYEKL. The V and J ends lost 5 bases and 4 bases, in that order; junction bases with no gene match: 6. The CDR3 runs 15 residues. The CDR3: CASSAGQVSTGELFF. DNA of the CDR3: TGCGCCAGCAGCGCGGGACAGGTTTCCACCGGGGAGCTGTTTTTT.

In this sample, this clonotype turned up a few times. The rearrangement joins TRBV11-1 to TRBJ2-2; 9 positions match TRBD1. J was trimmed by 3 bases and V by 2 bases; bases with no gene match: 7. The germline V gene has CDR1 SGHAT and CDR2 FQDESV (reference sequence). The CDR3 has 17 residues. The CDR3 protein is CASSLTRTGAHTGELFF. The DNA for the CDR3 is TGTGCCAGCAGCTTAACTCGGACAGGGGCGCACACCGGGGAGCTGTTTTTT.

This clonotype was detected many times. CDR3 amino acids: CASSEPGGSGEQYF. CDR3 bases: TGTGCCAGCAGTGAACCCGGGGGCTCCGGGGAGCAGTACTTC. The chain joins TRBV25-1 to TRBJ2-7, with D perhaps matching TRBD1 or TRBD2 (6 bases each). Germline loops: CDR1 MGHDK, CDR2 SYGVNS. V shed 2 bases and J shed 7 bases, with 15 bases lying between them. This CDR3 is built from 14 residues.

This clonotype was counted a few times. The rearrangement links TRBV5-1 to TRBJ1-3, with D possibly TRBD1 on 5 matching bases. V shed 4 bases and J shed 2 bases, with 13 bases lying between them. The CDR3 extends over 15 amino acids. The germline V gene has CDR1 SGHRS and CDR2 YFSETQ. CDR3 sequence (DNA): TGCGCCAGCAGCCACCCTGACAGCGCTGGAAACACCATATATTTT. This translates into CASSHPDSAGNTIYF.

This clonotype was counted between two and nine times. This chain joins TRBV14 and TRBJ2-1; 8 bases line up with TRBD1. The CDR3 has 13 residues. The germline V gene encodes CDR1 SGHDN and CDR2 FVKESK. V was clipped by 4 bases and J by 5 bases; unmatched bases: 1. The CDR3 protein is CASSRTGNNEQFF. In DNA form, the CDR3 reads TGTGCCAGCAGCCGGACAGGGAACAATGAGCAGTTCTTC.

This clonotype has a single count. V is TRBV6-5 and J is TRBJ1-1; 10 positions agree with TRBD1. With V trimmed by 0 bases and J by 0 bases, 10 bases remained unmatched. CDR1 and CDR2 (germline): MNHEY, SVGAGI. This CDR3 contains 19 residues. CDR3 DNA: TGTGCCAGCAGTTACTCGATAATTGACAGGGGGCTCGTGAACACTGAAGCTTTCTTT. Protein product: CASSYSIIDRGLVNTEAFF.

This clonotype was found many times. The CDR3 protein is CASSFGVYEQYF. CDR3 coding DNA: TGTGCCAGCAGCTTTGGAGTCTACGAGCAGTACTTC. The genes are TRBV7-9 and TRBJ2-7; D gene unclear. Trimming removed 3 bases from V and 3 bases from J, with 6 bases in between. In germline, CDR1 is SEHNR, CDR2 FQNEAQ (reference sequence). The CDR3 extends over 12 amino acids.

This clonotype has just a few counts. The genes are TRBV19 and TRBJ1-5; D gene ambiguous. Trimming cost V 10 bases and J 1 base, with 14 bases left between them. Looked up from germline, CDR1 is LNHDA and CDR2 is SQIVND (reference sequence). The CDR3 is 14 residues long. In DNA form, the CDR3 reads TGTGCCACCCATAGGGCAGGCAGCAATCAGCCCCAGCATTTT. Its protein is CATHRAGSNQPQHF.

The chain joins TRBV6-2 or TRBV6-3 to TRBJ1-2, with D tentatively TRBD1 (5 bases). CDR1 and CDR2 from the germline V gene are MNHEY and SVGEGT. The germline V and J ends were trimmed by 8 bases and 4 bases, with 20 bases remaining between them. The CDR3 is 15 residues long. The DNA of the CDR3 is TGTGCCAGCGGCCCTGGGGTCGACAGCCTCTATGGCTACACCTTC. This gives the protein CASGPGVDSLYGYTF.